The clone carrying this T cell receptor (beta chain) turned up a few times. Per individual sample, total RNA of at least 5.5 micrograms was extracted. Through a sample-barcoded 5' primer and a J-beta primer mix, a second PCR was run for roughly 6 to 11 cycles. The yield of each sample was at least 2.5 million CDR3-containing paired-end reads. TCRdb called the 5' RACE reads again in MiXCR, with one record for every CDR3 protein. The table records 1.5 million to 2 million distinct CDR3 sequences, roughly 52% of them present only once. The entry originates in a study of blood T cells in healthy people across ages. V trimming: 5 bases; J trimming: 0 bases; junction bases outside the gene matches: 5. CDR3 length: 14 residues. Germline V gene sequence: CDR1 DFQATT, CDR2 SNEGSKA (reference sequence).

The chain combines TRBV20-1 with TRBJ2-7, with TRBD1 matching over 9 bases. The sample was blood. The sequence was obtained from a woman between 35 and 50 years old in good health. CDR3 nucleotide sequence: TGCAGTGCTTCACAGGGGGCAAGCTCCTACGAGCAGTACTTC. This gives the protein CSASQGASSYEQYF.